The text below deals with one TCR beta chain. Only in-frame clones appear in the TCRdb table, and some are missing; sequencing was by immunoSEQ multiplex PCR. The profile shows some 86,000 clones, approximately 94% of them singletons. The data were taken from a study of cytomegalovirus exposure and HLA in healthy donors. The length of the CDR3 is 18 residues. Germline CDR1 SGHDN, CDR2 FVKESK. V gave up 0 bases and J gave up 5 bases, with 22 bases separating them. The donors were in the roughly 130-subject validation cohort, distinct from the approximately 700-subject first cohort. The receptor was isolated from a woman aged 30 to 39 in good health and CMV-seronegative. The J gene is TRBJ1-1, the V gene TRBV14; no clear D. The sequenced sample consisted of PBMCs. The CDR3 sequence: CASSQEQRGWLKGTEAFF. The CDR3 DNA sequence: TGTGCCAGCAGCCAAGAGCAGCGGGGATGGCTAAAAGGGACTGAAGCTTTCTTT.